Following are 2 T cell receptor beta chains from one sample sequenced in a study of spatial heterogeneity in lung cancer (dated by TCRdb to between 2018 and 2021). The time point label here, explained by the study, means: sample taken at primary tumor resection. What the research found in general, with its limitations: The tumor nonsynonymous mutation count correlated with the number of expanded alpha and beta TCRs within the tumor.

The receptor library was made with 5' RACE. The reads were generated on a NextSeq 500. TCRdb reanalyzed the raw reads on its own, using fastp at Q25 for trimming and MiXCR for clone calling, and kept in-frame beta chains. Every distinct CDR3 protein forms one entry, paired with its most common genes and DNA. The sample table shows around 2,500 distinct CDR3 sequences, and 5.5% are seen once. 18% of the sample is in the top ten clones. Which antigens these TCRs recognize remains unknown. The source was lung tumor tissue, collected at surgery. All receptors derive from a male donor with early-stage non-small cell lung cancer.

By sample fraction, this clonotype is medium-sized. The size of this beta chain means little, since it is a stray read in a library made for alpha chains. The rearrangement joins TRBV11-2 to TRBJ1-4, with D possibly being TRBD1 (5 bases). Germline lookup yields CDR1 SGHAT and CDR2 FQNNGV. V was shortened by 3 bases and J by 7 bases, with 9 bases between the two germline ends. CDR3 length equals 13 residues. CDR3 residues: CASSFSGTEKLFF. CDR3 nucleotides: TGTGCCAGCAGCTTTTCAGGGACTGAAAAACTGTTTTTT.

Many counts were recorded for this clonotype. This beta chain was picked up by a library intended for alpha chains and is off target, so its count carries little meaning. The J gene is TRBJ1-5, the V gene TRBV20-1; D is possibly TRBD1 (6 bases). The CDR3 length is 13 residues. V was trimmed by 5 bases and J by 10 bases, leaving 18 bases between them. The V gene's germline CDR1 is DFQATT and CDR2 SNEGSKA (reference sequence). CDR3 coding DNA: TGCAGTGCTCGGGACACCCGTCTCGAACCCCAGCATTTT. Its protein product is CSARDTRLEPQHF.